A selection of T cell receptor beta chains follows, all from one sample in a study of graft-versus-host responses after intestinal transplantation. These TCRs' antigens remain unknown. Profiled with immunoSEQ multiplex PCR; TCRdb holds only in-frame clones, not every one. The repertoire holds 95,000 to 110,000 clones, with 87% as singletons. The starting material was unstimulated CD4+ T cells sorted from spleen or lymph node cells, obtained before transplant. Every receptor here comes from a human donor who was the organ donor for an intestinal transplant. The CDR3 runs from the conserved cysteine through the conserved F or W. The order of the fields is V gene, D gene, J gene, clone size, CDR3 protein, CDR3 DNA. The D gene is left open where the match is weak. Part of the rows lack a size; the others show once, few, many or a class for expanded clones.

>TRBV19|TRBD1|TRBJ2-7|-
CASSIEGQAPFYEQYF
TGTGCCAGTAGTATAGAGGGACAGGCGCCCTTCTACGAGCAGTACTTC
>TRBV7-3|-|TRBJ2-2|-
CASSSPPGQVTGELFF
TGTGCCAGCAGCTCTCCCCCGGGACAAGTCACCGGGGAGCTGTTTTTT
>TRBV7-2|-|TRBJ2-1|-
CASSAGLSYNEQFF
TGTGCCAGCAGCGCGGGACTCTCCTACAATGAGCAGTTCTTC
>TRBV28|-|TRBJ2-5|once
CASGSSYQETQYF
TGTGCCAGCGGGTCGTCGTACCAAGAGACCCAGTACTTC
>TRBV5-6|-|TRBJ2-7|-
CASSLAVTGETYEQYF
TGTGCCAGCAGCTTGGCGGTGACAGGAGAGACCTACGAGCAGTACTTC
>TRBV5-5|-|TRBJ1-2|-
CASSLEMGLRLPNYGYTF
TGTGCCAGCAGCTTAGAAATGGGACTCAGACTCCCTAACTATGGCTACACCTTC
>TRBV5-1|-|TRBJ1-3|-
CASSLGTVSGNTIYF
TGCGCCAGCAGCTTGGGGACAGTCTCTGGAAACACCATATATTTT
>TRBV6-1|TRBD1|TRBJ2-1|-
CASSNRDRATNEQFF
TGTGCCAGCAGTAACCGGGACAGGGCGACCAATGAGCAGTTCTTC
>TRBV2|-|TRBJ1-1|-
CASSVQAGGTEAFF
TGTGCCAGCAGTGTTCAGGCGGGCGGCACTGAAGCTTTCTTT
>TRBV19|-|TRBJ1-4|-
CASSTGNDNEKLFF
TGTGCCAGTAGTACCGGGAATGATAATGAAAAACTGTTTTTT
>TRBV6-5|TRBD2|TRBJ2-3|-
CASKLAGGPGDTQYF
TGTGCCAGCAAACTAGCGGGAGGGCCAGGGGATACGCAGTATTTT
>TRBV27|-|TRBJ2-2|once
CASSAASRANTGELFF
TGTGCCAGCAGTGCCGCTTCTCGGGCTAACACCGGGGAGCTGTTTTTT
>TRBV20-1|-|TRBJ2-7|-
CSVGRSYEQYF
TGCAGTGTAGGACGCTCCTACGAGCAGTACTTC
>TRBV29-1|-|TRBJ2-7|-
CSAAPNAYEQYF
TGCAGCGCCGCGCCTAACGCCTACGAGCAGTACTTC
>TRBV5-1|-|TRBJ2-1|-
CASSLTRSSYNEQFF
TGCGCCAGCAGCTTGACCAGAAGCTCCTACAATGAGCAGTTCTTC